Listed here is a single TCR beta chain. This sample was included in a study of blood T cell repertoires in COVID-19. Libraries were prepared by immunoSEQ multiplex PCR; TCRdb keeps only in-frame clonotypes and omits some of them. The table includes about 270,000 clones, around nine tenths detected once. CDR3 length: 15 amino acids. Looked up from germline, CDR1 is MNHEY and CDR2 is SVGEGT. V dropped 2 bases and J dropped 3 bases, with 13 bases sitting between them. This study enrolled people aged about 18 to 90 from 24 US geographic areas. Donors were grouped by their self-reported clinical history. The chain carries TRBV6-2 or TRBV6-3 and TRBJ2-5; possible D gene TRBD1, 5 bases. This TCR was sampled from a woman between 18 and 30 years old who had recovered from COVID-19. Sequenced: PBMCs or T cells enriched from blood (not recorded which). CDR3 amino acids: CASSYKVAGKETQYF. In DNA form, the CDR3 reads TGTGCCAGCAGTTACAAGGTCGCAGGGAAAGAGACCCAGTACTTC.